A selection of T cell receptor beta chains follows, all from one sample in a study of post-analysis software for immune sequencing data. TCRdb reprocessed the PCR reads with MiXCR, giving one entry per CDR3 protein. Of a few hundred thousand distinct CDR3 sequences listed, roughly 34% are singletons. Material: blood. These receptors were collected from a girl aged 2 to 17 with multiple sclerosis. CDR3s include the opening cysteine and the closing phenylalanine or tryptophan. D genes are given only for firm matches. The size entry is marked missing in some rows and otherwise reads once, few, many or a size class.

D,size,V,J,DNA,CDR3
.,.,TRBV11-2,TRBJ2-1,TGTGCCAGCAGCTTAGTTTTGGGGGGGCAAGTAGAGCAGTTCTTC,CASSLVLGGQVEQFF
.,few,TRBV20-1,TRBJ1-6,TGCAGTGCCTCCCTCAGGGTCTCCTATAATTCACCCCTCCACTTT,CSASLRVSYNSPLHF
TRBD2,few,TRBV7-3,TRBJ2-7,TGTGCCAGCAGCCCTAGCGGGGGCACTCGGGAGCAGTACTTC,CASSPSGGTREQYF
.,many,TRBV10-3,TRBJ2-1,TGTGCCATCAGGGTGACTACTGTGGATGAGCAGTTCTTC,CAIRVTTVDEQFF
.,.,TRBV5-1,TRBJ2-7,TGCGCCAGCAGCTTGGGAAGCCCTACCTACGAGCAGTACTTC,CASSLGSPTYEQYF
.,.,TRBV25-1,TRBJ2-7,TGTGCCAGCAGTGAAACGTTGAGCTACGAGCAGTACTTC,CASSETLSYEQYF
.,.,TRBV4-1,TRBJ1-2,TGCGCCAGCAGCCACCCCCCCGGGGGTTTGAACTATGGCTACACCTTC,CASSHPPGGLNYGYTF
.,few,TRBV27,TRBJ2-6,TGTGCCAGCAGTCCCAGGGCTGGGGCCAACGTCCTGACTTTC,CASSPRAGANVLTF
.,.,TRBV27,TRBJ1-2,TGTGCCGGCGGAGGGCCCCGGGACGGGGAAGGCTACACCTTC,CAGGGPRDGEGYTF
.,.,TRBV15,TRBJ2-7,TGTGCCACCAGCAGAGATGTGGGGCTGGGAAACGAGCAGTACTTC,CATSRDVGLGNEQYF
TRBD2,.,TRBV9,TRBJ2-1,TGTGCCAACAGCCGGGGGGACAATGAGCAGTTCTTC,CANSRGDNEQFF
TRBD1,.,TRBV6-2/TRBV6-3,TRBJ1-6,TGTGCCAGCAGTCCCGGGGACAGGGGAATCTCCTATAATTCACCCCTCCACTTT,CASSPGDRGISYNSPLHF
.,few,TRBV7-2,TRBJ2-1,TGTGCCAGCAGACCTTTTGGGGGCCCCGGGAATGAGCAGTTCTTC,CASRPFGGPGNEQFF
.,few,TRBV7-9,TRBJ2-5,TGTGCCAGCAGCCACCCCCAGGCCCAGAGGCAAGAGACCCAGTACTTC,CASSHPQAQRQETQYF
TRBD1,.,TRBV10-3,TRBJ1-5,TGTGCCACCAGTGATTCCGGGACAGGGGGCAATCAGCCCCAGCATTTT,CATSDSGTGGNQPQHF
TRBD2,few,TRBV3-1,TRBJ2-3,TGTGCCAGCAGCCCTGAGCGGGGACGGTATACGCAGTATTTT,CASSPERGRYTQYF
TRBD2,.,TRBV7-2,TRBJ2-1,TGTGCCAGCAGCTTGCAACTAGCGGGGGGGGCAGATGAGCAGTTCTTC,CASSLQLAGGADEQFF
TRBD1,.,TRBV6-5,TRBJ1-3,TGTGCCAGCAGTTCGTGGACAGGGAGCTTTGGAAACACCATATATTTT,CASSSWTGSFGNTIYF
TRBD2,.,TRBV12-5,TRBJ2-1,TGTGCTAGTGGTTCTAGCGGGGGGGTAAATGAGCAGTTCTTC,CASGSSGGVNEQFF
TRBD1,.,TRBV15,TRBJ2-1,TGTGCCACCAGCGGACTCCCGGGACAGGTCTACAATGAGCAGTTCTTC,CATSGLPGQVYNEQFF
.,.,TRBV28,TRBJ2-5,TGTGCCAGCAGTTTCTTGGGGCTCCTGGGAGGCGCAGAGACCCAGTACTTC,CASSFLGLLGGAETQYF
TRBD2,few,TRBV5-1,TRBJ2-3,TGCGCCAGCAGCTTGGGACTAGCGGGAGTCCACGGAGGGGCAGATACGCAGTATTTT,CASSLGLAGVHGGADTQYF
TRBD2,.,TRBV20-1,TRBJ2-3,TGCAGTGCTAGAGATCTTAAGGGACTAGCGGCCACAGATACGCAGTATTTT,CSARDLKGLAATDTQYF
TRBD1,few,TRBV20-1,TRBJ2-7,TGCAGTGCTAGAGCCCGGACAGGGAACGAGCAGTACTTC,CSARARTGNEQYF
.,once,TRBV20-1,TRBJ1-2,TGCAGTGCTAGATCCGGGACAAGGGGCGCTTATGGCTACACCTTC,CSARSGTRGAYGYTF
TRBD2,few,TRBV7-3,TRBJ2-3,TGTGCCAGCAGCCCCACAGGTGCGGGGGGCACAGATACGCAGTATTTT,CASSPTGAGGTDTQYF
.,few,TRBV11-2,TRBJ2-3,TGTGCCAGCAGCTTGGGCGCTGGGAGACTCACAGATACGCAGTATTTT,CASSLGAGRLTDTQYF
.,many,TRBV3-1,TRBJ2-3,TGTGCCAGCAGCCAAGATCGCCCAGATACGCAGTATTTT,CASSQDRPDTQYF
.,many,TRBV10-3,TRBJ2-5,TGTGCCATCAGTGAGGCAGAAGAGACCCAGTACTTC,CAISEAEETQYF
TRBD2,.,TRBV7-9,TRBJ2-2,TGTGCCAGCAGCCCCGGACTAGCGGGGAGGGAGCTGTTTTTT,CASSPGLAGRELFF
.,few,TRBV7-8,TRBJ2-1,TGTGCCAGCAGCTTAGGGGCAGGGGGGGGTCAGTTCTTC,CASSLGAGGGQFF
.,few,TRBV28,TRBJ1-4,TGTGCCAGCAGACAGCCTCTGGATGAAAAACTGTTTTTT,CASRQPLDEKLFF
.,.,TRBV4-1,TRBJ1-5,TGCGCCAGCAGCCACCCCGGGACCGACGTTAGCAATCAGCCCCAGCATTTT,CASSHPGTDVSNQPQHF
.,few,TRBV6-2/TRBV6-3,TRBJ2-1,TGTGCCAGCAGTTACAGTCGGGCGCCGATCTACAATGAGCAGTTCTTC,CASSYSRAPIYNEQFF
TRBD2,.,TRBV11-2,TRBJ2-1,TGTGCCAGCAGCTTAGGTGTTATTAGCGGGGGGGCTAATGAGCAGTTCTTC,CASSLGVISGGANEQFF
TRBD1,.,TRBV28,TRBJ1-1,TGTGCCAGCAGTTTATTGAAGAGGGGACAGGGGAACACTGAAGCTTTCTTT,CASSLLKRGQGNTEAFF
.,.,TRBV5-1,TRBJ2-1,TGCGCCAGCAGCTTGGACGATAATGAGCAGTTCTTC,CASSLDDNEQFF
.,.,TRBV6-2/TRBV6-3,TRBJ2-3,TGTGCCAGCCGGGGCGAATACACAGATACGCAGTATTTT,CASRGEYTDTQYF
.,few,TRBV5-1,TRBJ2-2,TGCGCCAGCAGCTTTCGAGGACGTGCGAACACCGGGGAGCTGTTTTTT,CASSFRGRANTGELFF
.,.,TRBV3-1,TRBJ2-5,TGTGCCAGCAGCCTTGCCGGGACTCCCGACGGGGAGCAGTACTTC,CASSLAGTPDGEQYF
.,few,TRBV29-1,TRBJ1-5,TGCAGCGTTATAGGGGTAGGGGGGACTAGCAATCAGCCCCAGCATTTT,CSVIGVGGTSNQPQHF
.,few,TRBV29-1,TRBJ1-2,TGCAGCGCCCGGGACAACGGTGCTTGGGGCTACACCTTC,CSARDNGAWGYTF
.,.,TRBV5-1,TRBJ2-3,TGCGCCAGCAGCTTCACCGACGAATCAGATACGCAGTATTTT,CASSFTDESDTQYF
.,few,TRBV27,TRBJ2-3,TGTGCCAGCAGTTTCGGGCAGGGGGGATCAGATACGCAGTATTTT,CASSFGQGGSDTQYF
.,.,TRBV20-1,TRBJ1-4,TGCAGTGCTAGAGTGGTTGAAAAACTGTTTTTT,CSARVVEKLFF
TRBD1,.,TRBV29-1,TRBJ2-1,TGCAGCGAGGACAGGGATGGTGAGCAGTTCTTC,CSEDRDGEQFF
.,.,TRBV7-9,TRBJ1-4,TGTGCCAGCAGCCTTAGCGGGGGAACCGGGGAAAAACTGTTTTTT,CASSLSGGTGEKLFF
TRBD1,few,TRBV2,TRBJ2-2,TGTGCCAGCACCGGGGACAGAGGGGGCGGGGAGCTGTTTTTT,CASTGDRGGGELFF
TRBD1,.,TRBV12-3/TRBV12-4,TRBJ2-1,TGTGCCAGCAGTTCCCACACCGGGACAGACAGCAATGAGCAGTTCTTC,CASSSHTGTDSNEQFF
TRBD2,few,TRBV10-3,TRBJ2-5,TGTGCCATCAGTGTTTTAGCGGGGGGTAGAGAGACCCAGTACTTC,CAISVLAGGRETQYF